These 8 T cell receptor beta chains were all obtained from the same sample, sequenced in a study of T cell repertoires in cytomegalovirus infection. TCRdb independently ran MiXCR on the reads; one entry per CDR3 protein. The table has about 770,000 distinct CDR3 sequences, about 27% seen once. The antigens of these receptors remain unknown. The starting material was cultured CD8+ T cells from PBMCs, obtained from culture after CMV antigen stimulation. The source is a human donor in good health (CMV status not recorded). Some clones in this sample may be carry-over from other donors' samples.

The chain links TRBV18 to TRBJ2-5, with D possibly TRBD1 on 5 matching bases. Trimming shortened V by 1 base and J by 4 bases, and 10 bases separated the two germline ends. Germline V gene data show CDR1 as KGHSH and CDR2 as LQKENI. CDR3 length: 14 amino acids. CDR3 sequence reads: CASSPRSQGETQYF. CDR3 in DNA: TGTGCCAGCTCACCACGGTCCCAGGGAGAGACCCAGTACTTC.

The table lists this clonotype with a few counts. The rearrangement links TRBV9 to TRBJ2-2, with 8 bases lining up with TRBD1. The CDR3 runs 17 residues. V trimming: 3 bases; J trimming: 3 bases; junction bases outside the gene matches: 10. Germline V CDR1 and CDR2: SGDLS, YYNGEE. The CDR3 protein is CASSAPRQGPDTGELFF. For the CDR3, the DNA is TGTGCCAGCAGCGCCCCCCGACAGGGGCCGGACACCGGGGAGCTGTTTTTT.

A remark on this clonotype: A much larger clone sits a single nucleotide away, making a read error possible. The conserved phenylalanine or tryptophan is not found at the CDR3 terminus, so this likely reflects a read error. This chain uses TRBV6-2 or TRBV6-3 with TRBJ2-5, with a tentative D call TRBD1 (6 bases). Germline V CDR1 and CDR2: MNHEY, SVGEGT. Trimming pared 7 bases from V and 7 bases from J, leaving 7 bases between. The CDR3 spans 10 residues. The CDR3, as DNA: TGTGCCAGCACACAGGGGACCCAGTACGTC. The encoded protein is CASTQGTQYV.

The rearrangement joins TRBV27 to TRBJ2-7; no definite D call. The CDR3 totals 14 residues. Trimming left V 0 bases short and J 0 bases short, with 6 bases between. The germline CDR1 and CDR2 sequences are MNHEY and SMNVEV (reference sequence). As DNA, the CDR3 is TGTGCCAGCAGTTTATCACCCGGCTCCTACGAGCAGTACTTC. It translates to CASSLSPGSYEQYF.

As for this clonotype: It is likely a read error, because the conserved phenylalanine at the end of the CDR3 is missing. The rearrangement joins TRBV11-1 to TRBJ2-6; D is undetermined. The germline V gene encodes CDR1 SGHAT and CDR2 FQDESV (reference sequence). CDR3 length: 17 residues. V lost 1 base and J lost 0, with 10 bases in between. CDR3 in DNA: TGTGCCAGCAGCTTAGGGGTCGGCCCCTCTGGGGCCAACGTCCTGACTGTC. Protein product: CASSLGVGPSGANVLTV.

In this sample, this clonotype turned up a few times. The chain combines TRBV12-3 or TRBV12-4 with TRBJ1-1, with 7 bases fitting TRBD1. The V gene end was trimmed by 3 bases and the J gene end by 1 base; junction bases not matched to a gene: 11. CDR3 length: 17 amino acids. CDR3 region: CASSFYFYGTENTEAFF. In DNA form, the CDR3 reads TGTGCCAGCAGTTTTTACTTTTACGGGACAGAGAACACTGAAGCTTTCTTT.

The gene calls are TRBV20-1 and TRBJ1-6; no clear D gene. Germline V gene lookup returns CDR1 DFQATT and CDR2 SNEGSKA (reference sequence). The CDR3 runs 16 residues. Trimming left V 0 bases short and J 7 bases short, with 16 bases between. CDR3 nucleotides: TGCAGTGCTAGAGACCCCTCCGGGCTAAGGAATTCACCCCTCCACTTT. Translating it yields CSARDPSGLRNSPLHF.

The chain combines TRBV12-3 or TRBV12-4 with TRBJ1-4; D is undetermined. Between the trimmed V and J ends, which lost 3 bases and 4 bases, there was a span of 6 bases. The CDR3 length is 13 residues. This chain's CDR3 is CASSLGFNEKLFF. DNA of the CDR3: TGTGCCAGCAGTTTGGGATTTAATGAAAAACTGTTTTTT.